The text below deals with one T cell receptor (beta chain). Per the original data handling: Estimation of nucleated cell counts was performed using reference gene primer amplification. Clones were sequenced by immunoSEQ multiplex PCR, and TCRdb holds only the in-frame ones, with some missing. Clonal size and the V and J genes are those of that table, whereas D and trimming came from the DNA. The data show 250,000 or so clones, around 89% seen once. This specimen comes from a study of blood T cell repertoires in COVID-19. Study-level information: T cells, B-cell-depleted T cells, or PBMCs supplied cDNA or gDNA.

For recovered donors of Cohort 3, there were two negative PCRs, clearance, or symptom resolution. V was clipped by 5 bases and J by 2 bases; unmatched bases: 6. The CDR3 is made up of 15 amino acids. Germline V gene data show CDR1 as SGHRS and CDR2 as YFSETQ. This TCR was recovered from a man aged 40-55 years who had recovered from COVID-19. Sequenced sample: PBMCs or T cells enriched from blood (not recorded which). The rearrangement links TRBV5-1 to TRBJ1-3; 8 bases line up with TRBD1. CDR3 in DNA: TGCGCCAGCAGACCAGACAGGGGCCCTGGAAACACCATATATTTT. This codes for CASRPDRGPGNTIYF.